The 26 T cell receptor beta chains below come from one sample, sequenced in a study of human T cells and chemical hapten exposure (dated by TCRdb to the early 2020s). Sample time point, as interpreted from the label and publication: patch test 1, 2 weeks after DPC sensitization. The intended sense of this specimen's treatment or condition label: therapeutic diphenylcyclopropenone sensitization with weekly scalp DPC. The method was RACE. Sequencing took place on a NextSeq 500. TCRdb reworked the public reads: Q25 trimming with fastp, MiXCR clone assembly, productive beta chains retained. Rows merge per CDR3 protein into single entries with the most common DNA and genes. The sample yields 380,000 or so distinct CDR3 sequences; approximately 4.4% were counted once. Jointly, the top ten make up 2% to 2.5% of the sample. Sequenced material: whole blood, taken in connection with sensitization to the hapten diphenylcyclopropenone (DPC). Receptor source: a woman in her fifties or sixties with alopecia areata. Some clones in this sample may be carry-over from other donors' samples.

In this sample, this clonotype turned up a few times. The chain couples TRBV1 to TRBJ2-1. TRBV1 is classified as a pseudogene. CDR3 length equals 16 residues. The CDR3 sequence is CTSSQEYSLSSWEQFF. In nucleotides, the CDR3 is TGCACCAGCAGCCAAGAGTACAGTCTCTCTTCTTGGGAGCAGTTCTTC.

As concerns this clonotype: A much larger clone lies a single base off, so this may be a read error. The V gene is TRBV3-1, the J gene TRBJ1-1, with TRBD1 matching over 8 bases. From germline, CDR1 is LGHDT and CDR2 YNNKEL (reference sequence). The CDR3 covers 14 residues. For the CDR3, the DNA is TGTGCCAGCAGCCGACAGGGGTTCGGCACTGAAGCTCTCTTT. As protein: CASSRQGFGTEALF.

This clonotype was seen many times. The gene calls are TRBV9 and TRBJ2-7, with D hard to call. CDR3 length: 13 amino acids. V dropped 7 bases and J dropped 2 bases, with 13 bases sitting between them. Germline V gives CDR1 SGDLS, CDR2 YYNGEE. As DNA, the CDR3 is TGTGCCAGCTCACCTTCAGGAACCTACGAGCAGTACTTC. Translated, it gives CASSPSGTYEQYF.

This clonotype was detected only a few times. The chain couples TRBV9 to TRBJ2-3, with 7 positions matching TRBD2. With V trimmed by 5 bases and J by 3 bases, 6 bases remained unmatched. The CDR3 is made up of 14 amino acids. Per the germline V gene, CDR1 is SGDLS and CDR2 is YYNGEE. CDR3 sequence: CASSRGSSTDTQYF. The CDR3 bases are TGTGCCAGCAGTCGCGGGAGTTCGACAGATACGCAGTATTTT.

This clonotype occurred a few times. The chain's CDR3 is CASSYTPAGSGANVLTF. In nucleotides, the CDR3 is TGTGCCAGCAGTTATACCCCTGCGGGTTCCGGGGCCAACGTCCTGACTTTC. The chain combines TRBV6-2 or TRBV6-3 with TRBJ2-6; weak D call: TRBD2 (5 bases). This CDR3 is 17 amino acids long. Trimming pared 3 bases from V and 4 bases from J, leaving 16 bases between. Looked up from germline, CDR1 is MNHEY and CDR2 is SVGEGT.

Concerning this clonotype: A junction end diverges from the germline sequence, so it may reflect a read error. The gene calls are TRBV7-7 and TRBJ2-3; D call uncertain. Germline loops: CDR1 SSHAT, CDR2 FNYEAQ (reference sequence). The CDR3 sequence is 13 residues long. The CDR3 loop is CASSLASIDTQYF. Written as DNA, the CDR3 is TGTGCCAGCAGCTTAGCCAGCATAGATACGCAGTATTTT.

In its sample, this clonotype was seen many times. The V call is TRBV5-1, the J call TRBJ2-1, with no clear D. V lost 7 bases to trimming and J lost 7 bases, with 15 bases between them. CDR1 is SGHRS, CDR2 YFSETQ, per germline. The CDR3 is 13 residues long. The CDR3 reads CASAGYVGNEQFF. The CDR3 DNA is TGCGCCAGCGCAGGTTACGTGGGGAATGAGCAGTTCTTC.

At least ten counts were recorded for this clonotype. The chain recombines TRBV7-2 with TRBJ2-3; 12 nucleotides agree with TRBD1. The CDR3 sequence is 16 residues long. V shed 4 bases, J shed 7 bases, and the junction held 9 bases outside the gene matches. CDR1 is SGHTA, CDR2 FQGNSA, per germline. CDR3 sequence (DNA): TGTGCCAGCAGCTCTTCCGGGACAGGGGGCGCAAATACGCAGTATTTT. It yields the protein CASSSSGTGGANTQYF.

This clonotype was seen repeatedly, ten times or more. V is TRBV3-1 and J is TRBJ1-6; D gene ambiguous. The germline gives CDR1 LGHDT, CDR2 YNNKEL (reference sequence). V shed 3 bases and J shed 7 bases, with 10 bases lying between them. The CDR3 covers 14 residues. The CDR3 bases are TGTGCCAGCAGCCATGACTTTAAGAATTCACCCCTCCACTTT. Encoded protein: CASSHDFKNSPLHF. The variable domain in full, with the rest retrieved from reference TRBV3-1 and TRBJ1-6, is DTAVSQTPKYLVTQMGNDKSIKCEQNLGHDTMYWYKQDSKKFLKIMFSYNNKELIINETVPNRFSPKSPDKAHLNLHINSLELGDSAVYFCASSHDFKNSPLHFGNGTRLTVT.

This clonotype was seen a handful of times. CDR3 region: CASTLSPGTVNYGYTF. The CDR3 DNA reads TGTGCCAGCACCTTGTCCCCGGGGACAGTAAACTATGGCTACACCTTC. The chain is built from TRBV12-3 or TRBV12-4 and TRBJ1-2, with 7 bases fitting TRBD1. The CDR3 is made up of 16 amino acids. V lost 7 bases to trimming and J lost 2 bases; unmatched junction nucleotides: 13.

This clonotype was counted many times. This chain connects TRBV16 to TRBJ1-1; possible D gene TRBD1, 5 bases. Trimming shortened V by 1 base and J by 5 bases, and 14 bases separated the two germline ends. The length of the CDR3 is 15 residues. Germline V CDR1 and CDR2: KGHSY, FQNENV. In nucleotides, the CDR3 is TGTGCCAGCAGCCAATTTGGGGACGGGATAACTGAAGCTTTCTTT. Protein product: CASSQFGDGITEAFF.

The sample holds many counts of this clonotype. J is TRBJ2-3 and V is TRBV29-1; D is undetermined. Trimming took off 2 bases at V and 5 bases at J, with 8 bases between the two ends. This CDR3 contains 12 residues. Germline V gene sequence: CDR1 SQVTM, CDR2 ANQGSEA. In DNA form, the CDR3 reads TGCAGCGTTGAAACGGGTGGAGATACGCAGTATTTT. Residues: CSVETGGDTQYF.

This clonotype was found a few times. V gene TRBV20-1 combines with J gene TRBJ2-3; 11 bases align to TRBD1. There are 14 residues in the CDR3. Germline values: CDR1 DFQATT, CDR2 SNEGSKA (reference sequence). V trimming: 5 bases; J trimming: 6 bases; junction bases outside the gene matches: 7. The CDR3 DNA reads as TGCAGTGCTCGACCGGGACAGGGGGTCGATACGCAGTATTTT. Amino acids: CSARPGQGVDTQYF.

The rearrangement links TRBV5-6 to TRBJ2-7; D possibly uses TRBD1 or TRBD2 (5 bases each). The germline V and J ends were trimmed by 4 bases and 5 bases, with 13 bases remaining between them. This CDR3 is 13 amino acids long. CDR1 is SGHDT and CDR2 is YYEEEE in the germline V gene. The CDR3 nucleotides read TGTGCCAGCAGCCCGGGACCGAGCGACGAGCAGTACTTC. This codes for CASSPGPSDEQYF. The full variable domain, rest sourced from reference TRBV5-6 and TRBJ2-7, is DAGVTQSPTHLIKTRGQQVTLRCSPKSGHDTVSWYQQALGQGPQFIFQYYEEEERQRGNFPDRFSGHQFPNYSSELNVNALLLGDSALYLCASSPGPSDEQYFGPGTRLTVT.

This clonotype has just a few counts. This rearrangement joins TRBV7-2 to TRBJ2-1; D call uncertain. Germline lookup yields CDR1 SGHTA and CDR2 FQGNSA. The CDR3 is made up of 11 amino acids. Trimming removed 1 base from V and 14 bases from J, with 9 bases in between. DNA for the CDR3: TGTGCCAGCAGCTTAGGGGCCGGAAAGTTCTTC. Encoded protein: CASSLGAGKFF.

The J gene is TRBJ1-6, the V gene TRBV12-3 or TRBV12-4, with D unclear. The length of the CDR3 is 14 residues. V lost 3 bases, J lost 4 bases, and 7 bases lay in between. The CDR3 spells CASSFGDYNSPLHF. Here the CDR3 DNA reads TGTGCCAGCAGTTTCGGGGATTATAATTCACCCCTCCACTTT.

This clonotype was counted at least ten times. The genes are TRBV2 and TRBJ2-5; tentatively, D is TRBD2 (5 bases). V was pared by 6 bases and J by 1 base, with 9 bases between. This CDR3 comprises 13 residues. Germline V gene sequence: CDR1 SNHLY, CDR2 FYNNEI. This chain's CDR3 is CASSLSVQETQYF. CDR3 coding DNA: TGTGCCAGCAGCCTTAGCGTCCAAGAGACCCAGTACTTC.

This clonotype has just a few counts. The CDR3 nucleotides are TGTGCCACCCCTGGGGCCGCTGCCACTGAAGCTTTCTTT. Translation gives CATPGAAATEAFF. V is TRBV2 and J is TRBJ1-1, with D perhaps TRBD1 (5 bases). This CDR3 is 13 amino acids long. Germline V gives CDR1 SNHLY, CDR2 FYNNEI. Deletions cut 10 bases from V and 4 bases from J, with 16 bases between.

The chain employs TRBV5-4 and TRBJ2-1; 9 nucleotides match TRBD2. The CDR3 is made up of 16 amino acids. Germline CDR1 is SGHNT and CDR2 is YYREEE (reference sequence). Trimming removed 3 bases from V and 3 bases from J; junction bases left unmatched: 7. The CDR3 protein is CASSSLAGADYNEQFF. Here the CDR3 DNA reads TGTGCCAGCAGCTCCTTAGCGGGAGCTGACTACAATGAGCAGTTCTTC.

In DNA form, the CDR3 reads TGTGCCAGCAGCTTAGTACGGGGACAGGGGGCTATTGAGCAGTTCTTC. Its protein product is CASSLVRGQGAIEQFF. J is TRBJ2-1 and V is TRBV7-2, with 12 bases matching TRBD1. The CDR3 runs 16 residues. Germline CDR1 SGHTA, CDR2 FQGNSA. J lost 9 bases, V lost 1 base, and 7 bases had no gene match.

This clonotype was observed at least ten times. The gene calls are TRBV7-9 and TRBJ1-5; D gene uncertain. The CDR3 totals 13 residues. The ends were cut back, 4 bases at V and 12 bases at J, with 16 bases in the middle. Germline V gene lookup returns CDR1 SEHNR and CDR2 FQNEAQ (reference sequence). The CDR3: CASSSPGSEGQHF. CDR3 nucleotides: TGTGCCAGCAGCTCGCCGGGGTCGGAGGGCCAGCATTTT.

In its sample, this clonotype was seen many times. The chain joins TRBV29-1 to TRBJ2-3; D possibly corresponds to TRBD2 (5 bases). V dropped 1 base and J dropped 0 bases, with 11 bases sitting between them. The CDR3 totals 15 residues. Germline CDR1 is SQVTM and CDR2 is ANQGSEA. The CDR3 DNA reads TGCAGCGTTGAAGGGCCGGGAAGGAGCACAGATACGCAGTATTTT. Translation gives CSVEGPGRSTDTQYF.

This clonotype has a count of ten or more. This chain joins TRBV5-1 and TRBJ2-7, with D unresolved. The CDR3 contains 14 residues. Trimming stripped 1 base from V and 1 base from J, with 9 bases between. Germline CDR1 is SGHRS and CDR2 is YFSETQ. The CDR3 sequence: CASSLLQTSYEQYF. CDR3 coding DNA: TGCGCCAGCAGCTTGTTACAGACTTCCTACGAGCAGTACTTC.

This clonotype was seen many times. The DNA of the CDR3 is TGCAGCGTTGAATTAGGCGGGAGAGGCGAGCAGTACTTC. The encoded protein is CSVELGGRGEQYF. This chain connects TRBV29-1 to TRBJ2-7; 7 bases match TRBD2. The CDR3 has 13 amino acids. Germline V gene sequence: CDR1 SQVTM, CDR2 ANQGSEA. Trimming cost V 2 bases and J 6 bases; bases outside gene matches: 7.

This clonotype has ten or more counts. CDR3 protein: CASSKGGQFFSGNTIYF. The CDR3 nucleotides read TGTGCCAGCAGCAAAGGGGGACAGTTTTTCTCTGGAAACACCATATATTTT. The genes are TRBV21-1 and TRBJ1-3; the DNA was not compared with TRBD1, the D call given in the table. TRBV21-1 is a pseudogene segment. This CDR3 comprises 17 residues.

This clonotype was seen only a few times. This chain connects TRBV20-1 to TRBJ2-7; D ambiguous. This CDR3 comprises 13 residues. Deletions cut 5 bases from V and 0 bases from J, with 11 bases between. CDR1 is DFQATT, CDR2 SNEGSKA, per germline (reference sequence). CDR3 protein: CSAESRSSYEQYF. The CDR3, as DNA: TGCAGTGCTGAGAGTCGGAGCTCCTACGAGCAGTACTTC.